A single sample is the source of the 9 T cell receptor beta chains below, sequenced in a study of cytomegalovirus exposure and HLA in healthy donors (dated by TCRdb to 2016 to 2017). The library came from the immunoSEQ multiplex PCR assay. A mixture of 60 forward primers for TCR Vbeta segments and 13 reverse primers for TCR Jbeta segments was used in the multiplex PCR. The source is immuneACCESS, and TCRdb retained only in-frame sequences with V and J called. Part of the clones is not carried over; for the studies checked, unresolved V genes explain less than half of this, and the remainder is unexplained. The sample has over 150,000 clones on record, around 85% of them singletons. Jointly, the top ten make up approximately 4.5% of the sample. Sequenced material: PBMCs. The receptor source for this set is a middle-aged man in good health and CMV-seronegative.

This clone turned up a few times. The chain links TRBV7-6 to TRBJ2-2, with D perhaps TRBD2 (5 bases). Deletions cut 7 bases from V and 7 bases from J, with 16 bases between. Looked up from germline, CDR1 is SGHVS and CDR2 is FNYEAQ. The length of the CDR3 is 14 residues. The CDR3 DNA sequence: TGTGCCAGCAAACTAGGTGGGGAGATCGGGGAGCTGTTTTTT. Residues: CASKLGGEIGELFF.

This clone was detected once. J is TRBJ1-1 and V is TRBV21-1. TRBV21-1 is labeled a pseudogene. The CDR3 is made up of 17 amino acids. The CDR3 is CASSSPGRGMRNTEAFF. CDR3 coding DNA: TGTGCCAGCAGCTCCCCCGGGCGGGGTATGAGGAACACTGAAGCTTTCTTT.

The chain joins TRBV27 to TRBJ1-3, with 8 bases matching TRBD1. This CDR3 is built from 16 residues. Germline lookup yields CDR1 MNHEY and CDR2 SMNVEV (reference sequence). V shed 6 bases and J 0 bases; nucleotides not matched to a gene: 7. The CDR3 DNA reads TGTGCCAGCAGCTTAAGGACAGGGTACTCTGGAAACACCATATATTTT. This encodes CASSLRTGYSGNTIYF.

CDR3 sequence: CASRNDSWGQETQYF. The DNA for the CDR3 is TGTGCCAGCAGAAACGACAGCTGGGGCCAAGAGACCCAGTACTTC. The J gene is TRBJ2-5, the V gene TRBV6-5; a possible D gene is TRBD1 (5 bases). V lost 6 bases, J lost 1 base, and 15 bases lay in between. The CDR3 contains 15 residues. The germline CDR1 and CDR2 sequences are MNHEY and SVGAGI.

V and J are TRBV2 and TRBJ1-4, with D perhaps matching TRBD1 (5 bases). V was clipped by 2 bases and J by 7 bases, with 11 bases between them. From germline, CDR1 is SNHLY and CDR2 FYNNEI. The CDR3 contains 14 residues. As DNA, the CDR3 is TGTGCCAGCAGTGAACCCGGGGGTGGTGAAAAACTGTTTTTT. Residues: CASSEPGGGEKLFF.

The V call is TRBV27, the J call TRBJ2-5; D possibly corresponds to TRBD2 (6 bases). Germline V gives CDR1 MNHEY, CDR2 SMNVEV (reference sequence). The ends were cut back, 8 bases at V and 11 bases at J, with 18 bases in the middle. The CDR3 has 12 amino acids. DNA of the CDR3: TGTGCCAGCGGGGACTCCGGAGGGGAGCAGTACTTC. Protein sequence: CASGDSGGEQYF.

The V call is TRBV7-9, the J call TRBJ1-6; TRBD1 matches at 8 bases. CDR1 and CDR2 from the germline V gene are SEHNR and FQNEAQ (reference sequence). Trimming removed 5 bases from V and 8 bases from J; junction bases left unmatched: 11. The CDR3 runs to 16 residues. The CDR3 spells CASSRRQGKGDSPLHF. CDR3 DNA: TGTGCCAGCAGCCGTCGACAGGGGAAGGGGGATTCACCCCTCCACTTT.

Details on this clone: Other nucleotide sequences from this sample produce the same CDR3. The rearrangement links TRBV2 to TRBJ2-1; D ambiguous. The CDR3 runs 12 residues. V gave up 6 bases and J gave up 8 bases, with 11 bases separating them. Germline CDR1 and CDR2: SNHLY and FYNNEI. The CDR3 nucleotides are TGTGCCAGCAGCGGCGGTGGGTATGAGCAGTTCTTC. Encoded protein: CASSGGGYEQFF.

The genes are TRBV5-1 and TRBJ2-2, with TRBD1 matching 7 bases. This CDR3 contains 13 residues. CDR1 is SGHRS and CDR2 is YFSETQ in the germline V gene. The V segment lost 7 bases and the J segment 6 bases; nucleotides outside the gene matches: 6. This CDR3 is CASSTGSAGELFF. CDR3 DNA: TGCGCCAGCTCGACAGGGTCTGCCGGGGAGCTGTTTTTT.